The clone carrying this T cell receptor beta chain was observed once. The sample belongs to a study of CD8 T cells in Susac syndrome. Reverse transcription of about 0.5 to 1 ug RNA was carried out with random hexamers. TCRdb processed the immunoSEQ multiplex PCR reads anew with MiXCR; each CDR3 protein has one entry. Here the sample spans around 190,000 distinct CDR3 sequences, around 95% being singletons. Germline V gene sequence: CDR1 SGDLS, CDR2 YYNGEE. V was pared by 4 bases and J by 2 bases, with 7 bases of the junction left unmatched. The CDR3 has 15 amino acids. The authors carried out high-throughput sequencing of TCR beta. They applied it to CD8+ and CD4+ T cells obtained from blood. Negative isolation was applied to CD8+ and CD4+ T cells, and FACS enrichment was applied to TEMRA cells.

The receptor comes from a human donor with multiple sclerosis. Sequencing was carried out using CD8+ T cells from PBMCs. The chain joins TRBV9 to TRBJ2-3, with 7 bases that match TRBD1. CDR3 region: CASSPGGQATDTQYF. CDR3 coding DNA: TGTGCCAGCAGCCCAGGTGGACAGGCCACAGATACGCAGTATTTT.